This TCR beta chain is drawn from a study of T cells in Graves' hyperthyroidism and ophthalmopathy. Study in general: Peripheral blood was drawn at first diagnosis, prior to all treatment.

Study-level results: Ophthalmopathy was identified by the model a median 6.5 months ahead of onset.

TCR beta CDR3 region amplification was performed from RNA transcripts. During a first-round RT-PCR of the TCR CDR3, the HTBI primer set was used. Via MiXCR, TCRdb re-called the multiplex PCR reads, giving one row per CDR3 protein. In the table there are around 570,000 distinct CDR3 sequences, less than 20% of which are singletons. This clonotype was recorded at least ten times. The antigen is unknown. The V segment lost 4 bases and the J segment 9 bases; nucleotides outside the gene matches: 21. The V gene's germline CDR1 is MDHEN and CDR2 SYDVKM. This CDR3 contains 19 residues. Clinical symptoms, serum thyroxine, TRAb, thyroid ultrasound and orbital computed tomography established diagnosis.

This sequence originates from a man aged 40-50 years with Graves' ophthalmopathy. The specimen was blood. This chain joins TRBV28 and TRBJ1-6; 7 bases agree with TRBD1. The CDR3 spells CASSSAISSGTADGSPLHF. CDR3 nucleotides: TGTGCCAGCAGTTCCGCGATCTCCTCCGGGACAGCCGACGGTTCACCCCTCCACTTT.